Detailed here is one T cell receptor beta chain. The antigen remains unidentified. The V end was cut by 6 bases, the J end by 2 bases, with 5 bases between. Germline CDR1 MNHEY, CDR2 SVGAGI. The CDR3 totals 12 residues. Clones were read by immunoSEQ multiplex PCR, and TCRdb kept only the in-frame ones, dropping some. The sample yields more than 7,000 clones, roughly two thirds seen once. The data stem from a study of CD8 T cell repertoires and HIV-1 epitope variants. Study context: Tested: three Gag epitope families, Nef HW9 and YT9. IL-2, IL-7 and IL-15 were added on days 3 and 7 of approximately 10-day cultures. Notes on the study in general: Eight or nine antigen-specific TCR beta clonotypes were found; more than five seemed cross-reactive to variants.

Sample: cultured CD8+ T cells derived from PBMCs. The origin of this receptor is a male donor with HIV. The chain combines TRBV6-5 with TRBJ2-1; D gene uncertain. The CDR3 DNA is TGTGCCAGCAGCCGACCCTACAATGAGCAGTTCTTC. It codes for CASSRPYNEQFF.